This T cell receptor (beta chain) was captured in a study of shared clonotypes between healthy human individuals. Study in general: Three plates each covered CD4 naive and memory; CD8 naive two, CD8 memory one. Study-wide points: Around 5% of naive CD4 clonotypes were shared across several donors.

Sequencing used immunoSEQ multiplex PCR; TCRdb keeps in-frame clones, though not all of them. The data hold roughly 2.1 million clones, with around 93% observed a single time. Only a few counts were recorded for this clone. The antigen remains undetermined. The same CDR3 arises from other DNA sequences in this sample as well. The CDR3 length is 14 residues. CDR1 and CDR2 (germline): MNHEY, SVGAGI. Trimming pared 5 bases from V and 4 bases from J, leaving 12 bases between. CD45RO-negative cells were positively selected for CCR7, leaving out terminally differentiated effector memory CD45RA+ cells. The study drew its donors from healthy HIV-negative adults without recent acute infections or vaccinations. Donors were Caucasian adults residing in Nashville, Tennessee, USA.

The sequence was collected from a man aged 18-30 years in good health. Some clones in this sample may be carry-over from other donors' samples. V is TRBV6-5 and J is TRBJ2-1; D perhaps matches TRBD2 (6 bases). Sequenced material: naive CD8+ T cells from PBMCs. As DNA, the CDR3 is TGTGCCAGCAGTCCCGGGACTTCTTACAATGAGCAGTTCTTC. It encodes CASSPGTSYNEQFF.